Given below is one TCR beta chain in context. Its antigen is unidentified. These data are taken from a study of cytomegalovirus exposure and HLA in healthy donors. Broader study findings: Later analysis suggested links between common viral pathogens and several top significant clusters.

The PCR used 60 Vbeta and 13 Jbeta primers. Libraries were prepared by immunoSEQ multiplex PCR; TCRdb keeps only in-frame clonotypes and omits some of them. The data contain 150,000 to 200,000 clones, 81% of them singletons. The CDR3 spans 15 residues. The trim removed 5 bases at V and 8 bases at J, leaving 7 bases unmatched. Per the germline V gene, CDR1 is MDHEN and CDR2 is SYDVKM. The source is a man between 18 and 29 years old in good health and CMV-seronegative. The chain links TRBV28 to TRBJ2-1, with 12 bases matching TRBD2. The sample taken for sequencing was PBMCs. The CDR3 loop reads CASSPTSGSEHEQFF. Here the CDR3 DNA reads TGTGCCAGCAGTCCGACTAGCGGGAGTGAGCATGAGCAGTTCTTC.